These T cell receptor beta chains were read from a single sample in a study of T cell changes during pregnancy in multiple sclerosis. Assay: immunoSEQ multiplex PCR; the TCRdb copy retains only in-frame clones and omits some. The sample lists 35,000 to 50,000 clones; approximately 90% were seen once. Material for sequencing was PBMCs (not recorded whether the cells were cultured). All receptors derive from a female donor with multiple sclerosis, enrolled in a pregnancy study. Both conserved end residues are part of each CDR3. The D gene is left open where the match is weak. Clone size is stated in some rows and not others, as once, few, many or a class when expanded.

j_call d_call clone_size v_call cdr3_length cdr3_aa
TRBJ2-1 TRBD2 - TRBV5-5 15 CASSVGTSGNNEQFF
TRBJ2-5 - - TRBV5-6 14 CASTRAGKGEAQYF
TRBJ2-5 - - TRBV4-1 12 CASSQPLETQYF
TRBJ2-7 - - TRBV28 12 CASSQRSYEQYF
TRBJ1-1 - few TRBV10-1 13 CASAKRGSTEAFF
TRBJ2-3 TRBD2 once TRBV27 16 CASSGIAGGPGDTQYF
TRBJ1-2 TRBD1 - TRBV7-9 13 CASSAGQGYGYTF
TRBJ1-1 TRBD1 - TRBV6-1 13 CASNRQGSTEAFF
TRBJ2-5 - once TRBV2 12 CASRTDQETQYF
TRBJ1-2 - - TRBV7-9 13 CASSQSYNYGYTF
TRBJ2-3 TRBD2 - TRBV2 14 CASRMGGGTDTQYF
TRBJ2-3 TRBD1 - TRBV19 15 CASSRDRGVRDTQYF
TRBJ1-1 TRBD1 - TRBV6-6 13 CASSTQGHTEAFF
TRBJ2-7 TRBD1 - TRBV5-4 14 CASSQGGTGHEQYF
TRBJ1-4 TRBD1 - TRBV6-1 17 CASSAGQGFSTNEKLFF
TRBJ1-1 - - TRBV10-1 13 CASSATGYTEAFF
TRBJ1-1 - - TRBV19 13 CASSTSGSTEAFF
TRBJ2-2 - - TRBV28 18 CASSLISGAPLRTGELFF
TRBJ2-1 TRBD2 - TRBV7-9 15 CASSSASGAYNEQFF
TRBJ1-5 - - TRBV5-6 16 CASSLAGGASNQPQHF
TRBJ1-2 - - TRBV9 14 CASSVGQGGYGYTF
TRBJ2-7 - - TRBV9 15 CASSVGSDSSYEQYF
TRBJ1-1 TRBD1 - TRBV5-1 16 CASSSGQGPGNTEAFF
TRBJ2-7 - - TRBV5-4 14 CASSLAGVGHEQYF
TRBJ2-7 TRBD2 - TRBV28 15 CASSLALAGKYEQYF
TRBJ2-7 - - TRBV5-1 16 CASSLEAGAFSYEQYF
TRBJ2-6 TRBD1 - TRBV10-2 17 CASSPTGDHTGANVLTF
TRBJ2-7 - - TRBV11-3 12 CASSKSIYEQYF
TRBJ1-2 - - TRBV5-8 14 CASSLYEGSYGYTF
TRBJ2-3 TRBD2 - TRBV7-9 16 CASSSVLREELDTQYF
TRBJ2-3 - - TRBV11-3 12 CASSFGADTQYF
TRBJ2-2 - - TRBV2 19 CASRGWGQAEARDTGELFF
TRBJ2-2 - - TRBV5-1 13 CASSLVGTGELFF
TRBJ1-4 - once TRBV5-1 15 CASSLGSATNEKLFF
TRBJ1-2 TRBD1 - TRBV11-2 14 CASSSVQGGYGYTF
TRBJ2-5 TRBD2 - TRBV25-1 15 CASSEILAAQETQYF
TRBJ1-5 - - TRBV30 15 CAWSPRDGYNQPQHF
TRBJ2-5 - - TRBV15 16 CATSGGGTPYSQTQYF
TRBJ2-4 - - TRBV4-3 9 CASPSVQYF
TRBJ2-1 - - TRBV28 16 CASSPNGVFIKDEQFF
TRBJ2-3 TRBD1 medium-sized TRBV28 14 CASKRTGVTDTQYF
TRBJ2-1 TRBD1 - TRBV11-2 16 CASSLGGRGFYNEQFF
TRBJ2-7 TRBD2 - TRBV5-6 15 CASSLAPSGRNEQYF
TRBJ2-5 - - TRBV5-1 15 CASSLSGRRWETQYF
TRBJ1-5 - - TRBV19 18 CASSLEGSAPGSNQPQHF
TRBJ2-3 TRBD2 - TRBV9 16 CASSVRFSGSEDTQYF
TRBJ2-2 - few TRBV30 15 CAWSPSDRDTGELFF
TRBJ1-5 - - TRBV28 16 CASSLFEGGSNQPQHF
TRBJ1-3 - few TRBV19 15 CASRRDTNTGNTIYF
TRBJ2-7 - - TRBV28 16 CASNGAGKQVQYEQYF
TRBJ2-3 - - TRBV10-3 14 CAISEFKGTDTQYF
TRBJ2-2 - - TRBV30 11 CAWTLTGELFF
TRBJ2-7 - - TRBV4-1 14 CASRVEPGGYEQYF
TRBJ1-2 - few TRBV7-6 14 CASSSQGGAGGYTF
TRBJ2-3 TRBD2 - TRBV11-2 16 CASSLVGSGRSDTQYF
TRBJ2-2 TRBD2 - TRBV6-1 15 CASSDLLAETGELFF
TRBJ2-2 - - TRBV11-2 16 CASSLAGRVSTGELFF
TRBJ2-3 TRBD2 - TRBV2 15 CASRGLAGVVDTQYF
TRBJ2-1 - - TRBV5-1 15 CASSSEGGSYNEQFF
TRBJ2-3 - - TRBV5-5 14 CASSPTKPRDTQYF